These T cell receptor beta chains were read from a single sample in a study of beta chain features in type 1 diabetes. Sequencing was performed with immunoSEQ multiplex PCR; in TCRdb, only in-frame clones are kept and a portion is missing. The sample has some 150,000 clones; over 9.5% are singletons. The sequenced material came from naive CD4+ T cells from blood. The receptor set was obtained from a man aged 18-30 years in good health. Each CDR3 is given with its conserved first and last residue. The D gene is left open where the match is weak. The size of a clone is reported for some rows only, either as once, few or many, or as a class for expanded clones.

DNA | CDR3 | V | size | D | J
TGTGCCAGTAGTATTTCAGGGGGGACAGGGGGCATCGAGACCCAGTACTTC | CASSISGGTGGIETQYF | TRBV19 | few | TRBD1 | TRBJ2-5
TGTGCCAGCAGCTTAGTGACAGACAACTATGGCTACACCTTC | CASSLVTDNYGYTF | TRBV7-2 | - | - | TRBJ1-2
TGTGCCAGCAGCGCGGAGCGGGGGAGCCTCACAGATACGCAGTATTTT | CASSAERGSLTDTQYF | TRBV9 | - | TRBD2 | TRBJ2-3
TGTGCCAGCAGCCAAGCCCTGCCGGGGAGTGAGCAGTTCTTC | CASSQALPGSEQFF | TRBV7-3 | few | - | TRBJ2-1
TGCGCCAGCAGCGTCGACAATGAGCAGTTCTTC | CASSVDNEQFF | TRBV5-1 | few | - | TRBJ2-1
TGTGCCAGCAGCGTAGCAGGGGGAAAGACCTACGAGCAGTACTTC | CASSVAGGKTYEQYF | TRBV9 | few | TRBD1 | TRBJ2-7
TGTGCCAGCAGCTTAGGGGCCGTTCCCCACAATGAGCAGTTCTTC | CASSLGAVPHNEQFF | TRBV11-3 | - | - | TRBJ2-1
TGTGCCAGCAGGCTAGGACAGGGGGTGACTCAGCCCCAGCATTTT | CASRLGQGVTQPQHF | TRBV6-6 | - | TRBD1 | TRBJ1-5
TGTGCCAGCAGTCGCGACGGGACAATGGACACCATATATTTT | CASSRDGTMDTIYF | TRBV6-5 | - | - | TRBJ1-3
TGTGCCAGCAGCGTAGGACAGGGGGCGAGGTGGGAGACCCAGTACTTC | CASSVGQGARWETQYF | TRBV9 | few | TRBD1 | TRBJ2-5
TGTGCCAGCAGCTTAGCCCGGGAAGAGACCCAGTACTTC | CASSLAREETQYF | TRBV7-2 | - | - | TRBJ2-5
TGCGCCAGCAGTCCCGACAGTTGGACAGATACGCAGTATTTT | CASSPDSWTDTQYF | TRBV4-3 | many | - | TRBJ2-3
TGCGCCAGCAGCTTGGGCGACAGGGATCGAGAGACCCAGTACTTC | CASSLGDRDRETQYF | TRBV5-1 | few | TRBD1 | TRBJ2-5
TGTGCCAGCAGTATATCAGCAGGGAGGGGCTACACCTTC | CASSISAGRGYTF | TRBV27 | few | - | TRBJ1-2
TGTGCCAGCAGCGGCAGGGGGTTGAACACCGGGGAGCTGTTTTTT | CASSGRGLNTGELFF | TRBV7-9 | many | TRBD1 | TRBJ2-2
TGCGCCAGCAGCCAAGACCCCGCTAGAGATGAGCAGTTCTTC | CASSQDPARDEQFF | TRBV5-4 | - | - | TRBJ2-1
TGTGCCAGAGACAGAGAAAATGAAAAACTGTTTTTT | CARDRENEKLFF | TRBV28 | - | - | TRBJ1-4
TGTGCCAGCTCACCAGGGGGACAGAACTATGGCTACACCTTC | CASSPGGQNYGYTF | TRBV18 | - | TRBD1 | TRBJ1-2
TGTGCCAGCAGCTTGGGCACAGGGCCCTATGGCTACACCTTC | CASSLGTGPYGYTF | TRBV5-4 | few | - | TRBJ1-2
TGTGCCAGCAGTTACTCGGGCCTCTACGAGCAGTACTTC | CASSYSGLYEQYF | TRBV6-5 | - | - | TRBJ2-7
TGTGCCAGCACAACAGACAGGGTTCAGCCCCAGCATTTT | CASTTDRVQPQHF | TRBV6-1 | few | TRBD1 | TRBJ1-5
TGTGCCAGCAGCCTGGGACAGATTGATAATGAAAAACTGTTTTTT | CASSLGQIDNEKLFF | TRBV7-9 | - | TRBD1 | TRBJ1-4
TGCGCCAGCAGCGATGACAGGGGAAACATTCAGTACTTC | CASSDDRGNIQYF | TRBV5-1 | few | TRBD1 | TRBJ2-4